The subject of this entry is one TCR beta chain. No antigen is known for it. No qualities accompany the bases; no much larger clone lies one base away. The CDR3 measures 15 amino acids from cysteine to phenylalanine. Here the CDR3 DNA is all that survives: 45 bases in frame from base 1. From the germline V gene, CDR1 is MNHEY and CDR2 is SVGAGI. V lost 0 bases and J lost 3 bases; the stretch between them is 11 bases long. The data belong to a study of vaccination effects on CD4 cells after COVID-19 (dated by TCRdb to the early 2020s). In terms of the full investigation: Each participant got two doses of an mRNA SARS-CoV-2 vaccine, either BNT162b2 or mRNA-1273. In the study, cultures from other donors were sequenced using the Oncomine TCR Beta short-read assay on an Illumina iSeq 100. SARS-CoV-2 spike-specific CD4+ TCR repertoires from before and after mRNA vaccination were compared in COVID-19 convalescent patients and in infection-naive vaccine recipients. The full study included 9 to 10 COVID-19 convalescent patients and a handful of SARS-CoV-2-naive healthy vaccine recipients. Study-wide conclusions, independent of this receptor: Only a small number of convalescent patients were included, and no early post-infection timepoints were available, which limited the study. Among healthy vaccine recipients, nearly all vaccine-induced clones were SARS-CoV-2 mono-reactive, and only 1 of 255 was cross-reactive with common cold coronaviruses. Both infection-induced and vaccine-induced clones contracted markedly at late post-vaccination timepoints, which is consistent with waning T cell responses.

Library creation used the immunoSEQ multiplex PCR assay. DNA from the cultured, isolated CD4+ T cells was subjected to TCR beta CDR3 sequencing. Concerning the study's data processing: Non-productive TCR sequences were removed and reads were trimmed to the CDR3 region, keeping CDR3s of at least 7 amino acids. The MANAFEST web app was used to pick out antigen-specific clonotypes by comparing their expansion in peptide wells with that in reference cultures. Positive clones required FDR<0.05 expansion versus reference and all other wells, odds ratio above 5, and frequency above 0.1% in two replicate wells. Cross-reactive clonotypes were defined as significantly expanded in SARS-CoV-2 spike wells and in at least one common cold coronavirus spike condition. CDR3 similarity was assessed by Levenshtein distance with the stringdist R package, and unrooted trees were built with ape in R 3.6.1. This immuneACCESS table, as held by TCRdb, lists in-frame sequences with V and J called but not all clones. Of the missing ones, under half trace to an unresolved V gene in checked studies; the others have no known cause. Clone size and V and J calls were adopted from that table, with D and trimming inferred from the DNA. The sample table contains roughly 30,000 clones; only one count was recorded for around 80% of them. The ten biggest clones cover around 30% of the sample.

The ViraFEST assay stimulated PBMC with viral peptide pools and then used TCR sequencing to identify antigen-specific CD4+ T cell clonotypes by expansion. After more than nine days of culture, CD4+ T cells were isolated with the EasySep CD4+ T cell isolation kit. Healthy vaccine recipients had no prior SARS-CoV-2 infection, confirmed by negative nucleocapsid antibodies before and after vaccination. About 2 million PBMC per well were cultured in IMDM with about 4.8% human AB serum, roughly 10 IU/ml IL-2 and gentamicin, plus 10 ug/ml peptides. On days 3 and 7, half of the culture medium was replaced with fresh IL-2-containing medium. Unless otherwise noted, each peptide stimulation condition was cultured in triplicate wells. Using Ficoll-Paque Plus gradient centrifugation, PBMC were separated from whole blood and then either used fresh or cryopreserved at -140C. The spike proteins of SARS-CoV-2 and of the common cold coronaviruses HCoV-NL63, HCoV-OC43 and HCoV-229E were spanned by overlapping peptide pools. Genomic DNA was extracted from cultured CD4+ T cells with the QIAamp micro DNA kit.

The sample in question was CD4+ T cells from PBMCs cultured with SARS-CoV-2 spike peptides, obtained before COVID-19 vaccination. The cell subset or site label for this specimen denotes: SARS-CoV-2 spike overlapping peptide pool stimulation. The sequence came from a human donor who received a COVID-19 vaccine. The chain links TRBV6-5 with TRBJ1-2; a tentative D match to TRBD1 spans 6 bases. CDR3 sequence: CASSYSTGGDYGYTF. DNA sequence: TGTGCCAGCAGTTACTCGACGGGGGGCGACTATGGCTACACCTTC.